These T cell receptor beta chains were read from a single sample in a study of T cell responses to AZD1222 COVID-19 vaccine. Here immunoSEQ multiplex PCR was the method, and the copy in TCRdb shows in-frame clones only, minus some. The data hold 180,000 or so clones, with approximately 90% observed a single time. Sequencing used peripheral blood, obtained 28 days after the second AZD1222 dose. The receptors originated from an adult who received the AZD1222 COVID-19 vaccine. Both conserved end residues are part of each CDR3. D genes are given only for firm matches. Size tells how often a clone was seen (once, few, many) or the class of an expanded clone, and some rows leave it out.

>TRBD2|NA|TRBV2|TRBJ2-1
TGTGCCAGCAGTGCCCTGGGACTAGCAGGCAATGAGCAGTTCTTC
CASSALGLAGNEQFF
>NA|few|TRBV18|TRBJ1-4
TGTGCCACCGCGAGGGGGACGGCGAATGAAAAACTGTTTTTT
CATARGTANEKLFF
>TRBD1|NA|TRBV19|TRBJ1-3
TGTGCCAGTAGTATCAGTCCGATGAGGACAGGGGAATTCACCATATATTTT
CASSISPMRTGEFTIYF
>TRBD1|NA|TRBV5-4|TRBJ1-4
TGTGCCAGCAGCTTGGCGTCAGGGGGCGGGGAAAAACTGTTTTTT
CASSLASGGGEKLFF
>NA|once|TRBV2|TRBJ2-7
TGTGCCAGCAGTGTTGCCAGGGTGGGGGAGCAGTACTTC
CASSVARVGEQYF
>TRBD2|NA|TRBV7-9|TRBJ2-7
TGTGCCAGCAGCCGTACTAGCGGGGGCCCCTACGAGCAGTACTTC
CASSRTSGGPYEQYF
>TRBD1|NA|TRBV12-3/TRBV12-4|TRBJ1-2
TGTGCCAGCACCCGACAGGGGAACTATGGCTACACCTTC
CASTRQGNYGYTF
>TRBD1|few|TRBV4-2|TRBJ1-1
TGTGCCAGCAGCCAGCCTCAGGGGGCCTACGCTGAAGCTTTCTTT
CASSQPQGAYAEAFF
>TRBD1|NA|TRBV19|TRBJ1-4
TGTGCCAGTAGTATGGCTCCGGGACAGGCTAATGAAAAACTGTTTTTT
CASSMAPGQANEKLFF
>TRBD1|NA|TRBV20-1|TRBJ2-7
TGCAGTGCTAGTCCCCAGGGGGCATGGCCCTACGAGCAGTACTTC
CSASPQGAWPYEQYF
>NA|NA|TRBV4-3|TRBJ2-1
TGCGCCAGCAGCCAAGAGGTGGGACCCTACAATGAGCAGTTCTTC
CASSQEVGPYNEQFF
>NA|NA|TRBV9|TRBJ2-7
TGTGCCAGCAGCGGACGGGACGGCGCACTACTTTACGAGCAGTACTTC
CASSGRDGALLYEQYF
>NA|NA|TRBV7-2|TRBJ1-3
TGTGCCAGCAGCACAAAATCTGGAAACACCATATATTTT
CASSTKSGNTIYF
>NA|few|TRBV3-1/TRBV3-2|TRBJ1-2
TGTGCCAGCGAGGGCAGCCTAAGGGGTGGCTACACCTTC
CASEGSLRGGYTF
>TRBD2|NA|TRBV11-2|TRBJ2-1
TGTGCCAGCAGCTCTGGAGTAGCGGGAGTCGTAAAGGAGCAGTTCTTC
CASSSGVAGVVKEQFF
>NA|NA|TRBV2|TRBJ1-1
TGTGCCAGCATGGGGGTCAGGAACACTGAAGCTTTCTTT
CASMGVRNTEAFF
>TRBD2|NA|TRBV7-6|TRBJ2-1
TGTGCCAGCAGCGAACCGGGACTAGCGACTTCCTACAATGAGCAGTTCTTC
CASSEPGLATSYNEQFF
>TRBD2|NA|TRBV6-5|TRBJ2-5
TGTGCCAGCAGTTACCAGGCCGCGGGGGGGCAGACCCAGTACTTC
CASSYQAAGGQTQYF
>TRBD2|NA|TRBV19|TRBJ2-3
TGTGCCAGTAGTACCTCCGGGACTAGCGGGAGTTCGACAGATACGCAGTATTTT
CASSTSGTSGSSTDTQYF
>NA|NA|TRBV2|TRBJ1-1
TGTGCCAGCAGTGGGAACAGGGCGGGGACTGAAGCTTTCTTT
CASSGNRAGTEAFF
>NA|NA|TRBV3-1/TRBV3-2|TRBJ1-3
TGTGCCAGCAGCCAAGACGCGAACTCTGGAAACACCATATATTTT
CASSQDANSGNTIYF
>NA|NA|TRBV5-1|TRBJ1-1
TGCGCCAGCAGCTTGATTGGGGGAGGTGGCACTGAAGCTTTCTTT
CASSLIGGGGTEAFF
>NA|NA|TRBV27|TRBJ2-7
TGTGCCAGCAGTTTATCGGGGGCCCCCTCGACGCACGAGCAGTACTTC
CASSLSGAPSTHEQYF
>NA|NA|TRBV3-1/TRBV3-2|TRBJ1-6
TGTGCCAGCAGCCGAGGACGCGGTGCCTCCTATAATTCACCCCTCCACTTT
CASSRGRGASYNSPLHF
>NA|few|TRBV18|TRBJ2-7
TGTGCCAGCTCACCCCCAGGATTGGCAGGGGACTACGAGCAGTACTTC
CASSPPGLAGDYEQYF
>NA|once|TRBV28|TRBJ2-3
TGTGCCAGCAGTACACCCCCTGAGTTCAGCACAGATACGCAGTATTTT
CASSTPPEFSTDTQYF
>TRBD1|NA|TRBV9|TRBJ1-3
TGTGCCAGCAGCGCCGGGACAGGGATGTTTGGAAACACCATATATTTT
CASSAGTGMFGNTIYF
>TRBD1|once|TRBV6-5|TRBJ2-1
TGTGCCAGCAGTTACTCGGGACAGGGGGCCGATGAGCAGTTCTTC
CASSYSGQGADEQFF
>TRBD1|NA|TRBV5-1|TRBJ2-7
TGCGCCAGCAGCTGGGGACAGTCCTACGAGCAGTACTTC
CASSWGQSYEQYF
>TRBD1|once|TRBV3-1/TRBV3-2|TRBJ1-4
TGTGCCAGCAGCCAGGTACAGGGGTGGTATGAAAAACTGTTTTTT
CASSQVQGWYEKLFF
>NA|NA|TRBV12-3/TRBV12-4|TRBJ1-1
TGTGCCAGCAGTTTGATGTTTTTTGAAGCTTTCTTT
CASSLMFFEAFF
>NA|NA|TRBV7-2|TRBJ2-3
TGTGCCAGCAGCCCGGCGAGTGAGCGCACAGATACGCAGTATTTT
CASSPASERTDTQYF
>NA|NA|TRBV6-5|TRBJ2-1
TGTGCCAGCAGTTACTCGCTCGCGGATCTTTACAATGAGCAGTTCTTC
CASSYSLADLYNEQFF
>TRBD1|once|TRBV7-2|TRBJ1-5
TGTGCCAGCAGCTCCCGGACAGGGGGCGGTCAGCCCCAGCATTTT
CASSSRTGGGQPQHF
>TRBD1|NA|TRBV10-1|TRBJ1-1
TGCGCCAGCAGTGCCGGGACAGCCGACACTGAAGCTTTCTTT
CASSAGTADTEAFF
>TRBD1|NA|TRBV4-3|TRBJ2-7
TGCGCCAGCAGCCCCGACAGGGGAGGAGAGCAGTACTTC
CASSPDRGGEQYF
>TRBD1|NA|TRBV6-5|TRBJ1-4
TGTGCCAGCACCCCACAGGGGCAGCCTAATGAAAAACTGTTTTTT
CASTPQGQPNEKLFF
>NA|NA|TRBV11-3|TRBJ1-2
TGTGCCAGCAGCTTTACCCAACGGCAGGGTGCTTATGGCTACACCTTC
CASSFTQRQGAYGYTF
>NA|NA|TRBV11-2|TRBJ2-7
TGTGCCAGCAGCCCCGGATATTACGAGCAGTACTTC
CASSPGYYEQYF
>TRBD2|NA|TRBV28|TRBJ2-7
TGTGCCAGCAGTTCCCGGACTAGCGGGGAGTACGAGCAGTACTTC
CASSSRTSGEYEQYF
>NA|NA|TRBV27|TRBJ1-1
TGTGCCAGCAGCCCGCAGGGTAAAGGTGAAGCTTTCTTT
CASSPQGKGEAFF
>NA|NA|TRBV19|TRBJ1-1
TGTGCCAGTAGTATAGCAGTAGGGGGGGGTCGGATTCGGACTGAAGCTTTCTTT
CASSIAVGGGRIRTEAFF
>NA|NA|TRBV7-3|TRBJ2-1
TGTGCCAGCAGCTTATCGTATGGGGAGGTTAGCGGAGATATGTTCTTC
CASSLSYGEVSGDMFF
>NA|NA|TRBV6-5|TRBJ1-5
TGTGCCAGCCGCCGTGAGTTGGGGGCACATCAGCCCCAGCATTTT
CASRRELGAHQPQHF
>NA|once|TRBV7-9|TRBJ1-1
TGTGCCAGCAGCTTAGAGGAGGGTTGGGGCTTAGGGAACACTGAAGCTTTCTTT
CASSLEEGWGLGNTEAFF
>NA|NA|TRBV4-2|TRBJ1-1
TGTGCCAGCAGCCAGTCAGGGGTGGGCACTGAAGCTTTCTTT
CASSQSGVGTEAFF
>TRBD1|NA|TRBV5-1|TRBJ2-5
TGCGCCAGCAGCTTGGGTGGGACAGGGATTCAAGAGACCCAGTACTTC
CASSLGGTGIQETQYF
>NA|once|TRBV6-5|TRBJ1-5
TGTGCCAGCAGACCCAGGGTACACCAGCCCCAGCATTTT
CASRPRVHQPQHF
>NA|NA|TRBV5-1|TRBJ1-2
TGCGCCAGCAGCTTGGGTAACGCGGGCTATGGCTACACCTTC
CASSLGNAGYGYTF
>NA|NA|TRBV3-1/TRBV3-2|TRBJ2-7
TGTGCCAGCAGCCGGACCAAGGAGCAGTACTTC
CASSRTKEQYF
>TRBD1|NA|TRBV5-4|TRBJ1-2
TGTGCCAGCAGCTGGGGGCCGGAACAGGGGTACTATGGCTACACCTTC
CASSWGPEQGYYGYTF
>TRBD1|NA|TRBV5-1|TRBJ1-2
TGCGCCAGCAGCTGGGGGACAGGGACCACTAACTATGGCTACACCTTC
CASSWGTGTTNYGYTF
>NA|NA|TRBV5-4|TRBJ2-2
TGTGCCAGCAGCTTCCCCGGGCCTAAACCGACCGGGGAGCTGTTTTTT
CASSFPGPKPTGELFF
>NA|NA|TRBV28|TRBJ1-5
TGTGCCAGCAGTTCCGGAGGGTTAAATCAGCCCCAGCATTTT
CASSSGGLNQPQHF
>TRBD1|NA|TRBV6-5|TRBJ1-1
TGTGCCAGCAGTTACGGGACAGGGCGGTTTACTGAAGCTTTCTTT
CASSYGTGRFTEAFF
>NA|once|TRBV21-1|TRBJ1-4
TGTGCCAGCAGCAAAGGAAGGACAACTAATGAAAAACTGTTTTTT
CASSKGRTTNEKLFF
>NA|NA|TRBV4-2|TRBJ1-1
TGTGCCAGCAGCCAGGCCCCAGGGTCTGGGACTGAAGCTTTCTTT
CASSQAPGSGTEAFF
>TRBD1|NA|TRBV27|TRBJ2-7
TGTGCCGCTGTCGGGACAGGGCCCTACGAGCAGTACTTC
CAAVGTGPYEQYF
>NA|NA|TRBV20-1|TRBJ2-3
TGCAGTGCCGAGCTGGGAGATACGCAGTATTTT
CSAELGDTQYF
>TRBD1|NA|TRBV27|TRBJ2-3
TGTGCCAGCAGCCAAACAGGGGGCGAAACAGATACGCAGTATTTT
CASSQTGGETDTQYF